This is a list of T cell receptor beta chains from one sample in a study of blood T cell repertoires in COVID-19. Data came from immunoSEQ multiplex PCR; TCRdb stores just in-frame clones and leaves some out. This table holds more than 150,000 clones, around 81% found once. Sequencing was carried out using peripheral blood. These receptor sequences come from a woman older than 75 with COVID-19, enrolled during active disease. Both conserved end residues are part of each CDR3.

j_gene | v_gene | CDR3aa
TRBJ1-5 | TRBV7-2 | CASSSQGSVYYGNQPQHF
TRBJ1-4 | TRBV10-1 | CASLEEAGNEKLFF
TRBJ2-7 | TRBV15 | CATSRRSPDEQYF
TRBJ2-1 | TRBV11-2 | CASSLGSGRRYNEQFF
TRBJ1-6 | TRBV5-1 | CASVAGQGKGSPLHF
TRBJ1-1 | TRBV5-4 | CASSPTSRNTEAFF
TRBJ2-5 | TRBV15 | CATSRTLAVAETQYF
TRBJ2-3 | TRBV28 | CASYPRRGFTTDTQYF
TRBJ1-2 | TRBV18 | CASSPPEKSYGYTF
TRBJ2-5 | TRBV5-1 | CASSKKDSRWEETQYF
TRBJ2-5 | TRBV20-1 | CSASVLAGETQYF
TRBJ2-1 | TRBV6-5 | CASSTPTSGRYEQFF
TRBJ2-1 | TRBV4-2 | CASSQSASGSYNEQFF